Listed here are 30 T cell receptor beta chains from one sample, sequenced in a study of T cell responses to AZD1222 COVID-19 vaccine. Here immunoSEQ multiplex PCR was the method, and the copy in TCRdb shows in-frame clones only, minus some. The repertoire has 90,000 or so clones, nearly 90% of them found once; the top ten carry about a fifth. The sequences come from peripheral blood, collected on day 0 of AZD1222 vaccination. The receptors were sampled from an adult in good health.

The CDR3 spells CAISDGQGTQETQYF. In DNA, the CDR3 is TGTGCCATCAGTGACGGACAGGGGACCCAAGAGACCCAGTACTTC. The chain links TRBV10-3 to TRBJ2-5; 9 nucleotides line up with TRBD1. Per germline, CDR1 ENHRY and CDR2 SYGVKD. Germline trimming cut 3 bases from V and 1 base from J; bases unmatched to any gene: 3. This CDR3 contains 15 residues.

In this sample, this clone turned up once. The chain has TRBV27 and TRBJ2-7, with 8 bases that match TRBD2. Germline CDR1 and CDR2: MNHEY and SMNVEV (reference sequence). This CDR3 has 15 amino acids. After removal of 5 bases from V and 3 bases from J, the junction contained 9 bases not matched to a gene. As DNA, the CDR3 is TGTGCCAGCAGTGCCGGTGGCGGGAGGATCTACGAGCAGTACTTC. Residues: CASSAGGGRIYEQYF.

The rearrangement uses TRBV7-9 and TRBJ2-7; TRBD1 matches at 11 bases. Unmatched junction bases numbered 5, after V lost 4 bases and J lost 0 bases. This CDR3 has 16 amino acids. Germline-derived CDR1 and CDR2 are SEHNR and FQNEAQ (reference sequence). The CDR3 nucleotides are TGTGCCAGCAGCTGGCCGGGACAGGGGGGCTCCTACGAGCAGTACTTC. Translation gives CASSWPGQGGSYEQYF.

This chain links TRBV5-6 with TRBJ1-5; 8 nucleotides agree with TRBD1. The CDR3 length is 16 residues. J gave up 2 bases and V 3 bases, and 7 bases lay outside the gene matches. The V gene's germline CDR1 is SGHDT and CDR2 YYEEEE. The CDR3 is CASSWSGQGRNQPQHF. CDR3 DNA: TGTGCCAGCAGCTGGAGCGGACAGGGCCGCAATCAGCCCCAGCATTTT.

V gene TRBV27 combines with J gene TRBJ2-7; 8 bases match TRBD1. The germline V gene encodes CDR1 MNHEY and CDR2 SMNVEV (reference sequence). The CDR3 totals 14 residues. J gave up 7 bases and V 0 bases, and 5 bases lay outside the gene matches. The CDR3 protein is CASSLSQGAGEQYF. CDR3 coding DNA: TGTGCCAGCAGTTTATCGCAGGGGGCTGGGGAGCAGTACTTC.

The chain recombines TRBV19 with TRBJ1-6; D is undetermined. This CDR3 is 13 amino acids long. From germline, CDR1 is LNHDA and CDR2 SQIVND (reference sequence). DNA of the CDR3: TGTGTTTTAGTCCTCTCCTATAATTCACCCCTCCACTTT. Protein sequence: CVLVLSYNSPLHF.

A remark on this clone: Additional DNA sequences in this sample encode the identical CDR3. This rearrangement joins TRBV6-5 to TRBJ2-7; 8 bases match TRBD2. The germline V gene has CDR1 MNHEY and CDR2 SVGAGI. The junction had 6 bases not matched to a gene; V was cut back by 6 bases and J by 2 bases. CDR3 length: 14 residues. The DNA for the CDR3 is TGTGCCAGCAGCCGAACTAGCGGCACCTACGAGCAGTACTTC. Its protein product is CASSRTSGTYEQYF.

In this sample, this clone turned up a few times. V and J are TRBV12-3 or TRBV12-4 and TRBJ1-1; D possibly corresponds to TRBD1 (5 bases). The germline V and J ends were trimmed by 4 bases and 5 bases, with 11 bases remaining between them. CDR3 length equals 13 residues. In DNA, the CDR3 is TGTGCCAGCAGTTGGGGGGGTGGGACTGAAGCTTTCTTT. This codes for CASSWGGGTEAFF.

The rearrangement links TRBV7-2 to TRBJ2-5, with D tentatively TRBD1 or TRBD2 (5 bases each). CDR1 SGHTA and CDR2 FQGNSA come from the germline V gene. The CDR3 consists of 15 residues. Trimming took off 4 bases at V and 0 bases at J, with 12 bases between the two ends. The CDR3 reads CASSSGTTYQETQYF. The CDR3 DNA reads as TGTGCCAGCAGCTCCGGGACCACCTACCAAGAGACCCAGTACTTC.

The V and J genes are TRBV12-3 or TRBV12-4 and TRBJ1-1; tentatively, D is TRBD1 (6 bases). This CDR3 has 13 residues. The V gene lost 9 bases and the J gene lost 11 bases, with 22 bases spanning the gap. CDR3 amino acids: CARPSQGNLIAFF. The CDR3 coding sequence is TGTGCCAGACCTTCACAGGGTAACCTAATCGCTTTCTTT.

This clone was counted a single time. V gene TRBV4-2 combines with J gene TRBJ2-3, with D perhaps given as TRBD1 or TRBD2 (5 bases each). V shed 1 base and J shed 1 base, with 18 bases lying between them. This CDR3 has 18 amino acids. The germline V gene encodes CDR1 LGHNA and CDR2 YNFKEQ. DNA for the CDR3: TGTGCCAGCAGCCAAGGACCCGGGGCCGGCGTAGGCACAGATACGCAGTATTTT. It yields the protein CASSQGPGAGVGTDTQYF.

The chain combines TRBV7-2 with TRBJ1-1; D not resolved. Germline V gives CDR1 SGHTA, CDR2 FQGNSA. This CDR3 is 15 amino acids long. V was pared by 2 bases and J by 0 bases, with 10 bases between. CDR3 in DNA: TGTGCCAGCAGCTTAAGTGCAGGACTGAACACTGAAGCTTTCTTT. Translation: CASSLSAGLNTEAFF.

This chain links TRBV28 with TRBJ1-6; D call uncertain. This CDR3 spans 13 amino acids. Germline CDR1 MDHEN, CDR2 SYDVKM. V lost 6 bases to trimming and J lost 4 bases, with 7 bases between them. CDR3 nucleotides: TGTGCCAGCAGGGACGTTTATAATTCACCCCTCCACTTT. Protein: CASRDVYNSPLHF.

This clone was seen only a few times. The chain uses TRBV6-5 and TRBJ1-4, with D possibly being TRBD1 (5 bases). Trimming cost V 8 bases and J 6 bases, with 10 bases left between them. Germline CDR1 MNHEY, CDR2 SVGAGI. This CDR3 has 12 residues. The CDR3 nucleotides are TGTGCCAGCGCGGGGACCGATGAAAAACTGTTTTTT. This sequence encodes CASAGTDEKLFF.

This rearrangement joins TRBV28 to TRBJ2-7; D may be TRBD2 (7 bases). V shed 7 bases and J shed 7 bases, with 23 bases lying between them. This CDR3 region has 15 residues. Germline V CDR1 and CDR2: MDHEN, SYDVKM. CDR3 nucleotides: TGTGCCAGCACCAAGGGGGGGAGAGCCCTCGAGGAGCAGTACTTC. Translated, it gives CASTKGGRALEEQYF.

V gene TRBV18 combines with J gene TRBJ2-7; 13 bases fit TRBD2. CDR1 and CDR2 from the germline V gene are KGHSH and LQKENI. Unmatched junction bases numbered 2, after V lost 0 bases and J lost 0 bases. The CDR3 runs 17 residues. In DNA form, the CDR3 reads TGTGCCAGCTCACCACCGGGACTAGCGGGGAGCTCCTACGAGCAGTACTTC. Its protein is CASSPPGLAGSSYEQYF.

The chain is built from TRBV28 and TRBJ2-2; 12 bases are a match to TRBD2. The CDR3 covers 16 residues. V was pared by 8 bases and J by 4 bases, with 8 bases of the junction left unmatched. Germline V lookup: CDR1 MDHEN, CDR2 SYDVKM. CDR3: CASWTGGLAGTGELFF. In nucleotides, the CDR3 is TGTGCCAGCTGGACAGGGGGACTAGCGGGCACCGGGGAGCTGTTTTTT.

At least ten counts were recorded for this clone. This chain links TRBV6-5 with TRBJ1-5; 8 positions agree with TRBD1. This CDR3 has 14 amino acids. The J segment lost 6 bases and the V segment lost 5 bases, leaving 6 bases of the junction unmatched. Germline V gene lookup returns CDR1 MNHEY and CDR2 SVGAGI. In DNA, the CDR3 is TGTGCCAGCAGTCGGACAGGGATGGGTCAGCCCCAGCATTTT. This sequence encodes CASSRTGMGQPQHF.

The chain has TRBV28 and TRBJ2-7; TRBD1 matches at 9 bases. V lost 5 bases and J lost 4; bases outside the gene matches: 6. Germline V gives CDR1 MDHEN, CDR2 SYDVKM. This CDR3 comprises 14 residues. The CDR3 loop reads CASSPGGTGYEQYF. In nucleotides, the CDR3 is TGTGCCAGCAGTCCGGGCGGGACAGGGTACGAGCAGTACTTC.

The chain is built from TRBV4-3 and TRBJ2-7; D is uncertain. Germline values: CDR1 LGHNA, CDR2 YSLEER. This CDR3 comprises 13 residues. The V end was cut by 0 bases, the J end by 3 bases, with 6 bases between. Here the CDR3 reads CASSQDLGYEQYF. In DNA form, the CDR3 reads TGCGCCAGCAGCCAAGACCTTGGCTACGAGCAGTACTTC.

V usage is TRBV6-5 and J usage is TRBJ1-2; D is undetermined. Trimming cost V 6 bases and J 5 bases, with 7 bases left between them. Germline V lookup: CDR1 MNHEY, CDR2 SVGAGI. The CDR3 is 11 residues long. The CDR3 region has the DNA TGTGCCAGCAGCGATAGGTATGGCTACACCTTC. Protein sequence: CASSDRYGYTF.

V usage is TRBV5-5 and J usage is TRBJ1-4, with D maybe TRBD1 (6 bases). The length of the CDR3 is 18 residues. Germline CDR1 and CDR2: SGHKS and YYEKEE (reference sequence). The V gene lost 1 base and the J gene lost 0 bases, with 16 bases spanning the gap. CDR3 coding DNA: TGTGCCAGCAGCTTGTCTCTTCTGGGGGGCGCAACTAATGAAAAACTGTTTTTT. This translates into CASSLSLLGGATNEKLFF.

The rearrangement uses TRBV11-2 and TRBJ1-3, with D hard to call. V was cut by 1 base and J by 2 bases, with 9 bases left in between. The CDR3 contains 15 residues. Germline CDR1 SGHAT, CDR2 FQNNGV. CDR3 bases: TGTGCCAGCAGCTTAGGTCCGGGGACTGGAAACACCATATATTTT. Encoded protein: CASSLGPGTGNTIYF.

This chain uses TRBV7-3 with TRBJ1-2; the match to TRBD1 covers 9 bases. This CDR3 contains 14 residues. Germline values: CDR1 SGHTA, CDR2 FQGTGA. Unmatched junction bases numbered 5, after V lost 5 bases and J lost 4 bases. DNA for the CDR3: TGTGCCAGCAGCCAGGGACAGGGCGGCTATGGCTACACCTTC. The encoded protein is CASSQGQGGYGYTF.

The chain has TRBV5-6 and TRBJ1-1; D gene unclear. The CDR3 extends over 12 amino acids. The germline CDR1 and CDR2 sequences are SGHDT and YYEEEE. V shed 0 bases and J shed 0 bases, with 0 bases lying between them. Here the CDR3 reads CASSLVNTEAFF. The CDR3 DNA reads as TGTGCCAGCAGCTTGGTGAACACTGAAGCTTTCTTT.

The J gene is TRBJ1-2, the V gene TRBV28, with 7 bases aligning to TRBD1. In germline, CDR1 is MDHEN, CDR2 SYDVKM. This CDR3 contains 13 residues. The V and J ends lost 3 bases and 8 bases, in that order; junction bases with no gene match: 6. The CDR3 DNA reads as TGTGCCAGCAGTTTGGAGGGGGCGAGGGGCTACACCTTC. Amino acids: CASSLEGARGYTF.

This chain uses TRBV23-1 with TRBJ1-5; D call uncertain. TRBV23-1 is treated as an ORF (open reading frame) with a function not yet certain. The ends were cut back, 3 bases at V and 2 bases at J, with 8 bases in the middle. The CDR3 covers 14 residues. This CDR3 is CASSHDRGNQPQHF. DNA of the CDR3: TGCGCCAGCAGTCATGACCGGGGCAATCAGCCCCAGCATTTT.

The chain links TRBV7-2 to TRBJ2-5; 12 nucleotides line up with TRBD2. Germline CDR1 SGHTA, CDR2 FQGNSA. CDR3 length: 16 amino acids. The V segment lost 5 bases and the J segment 5 bases; nucleotides outside the gene matches: 9. The CDR3 is CASSAGLAGGFETQYF. The CDR3, as DNA: TGTGCCAGCAGCGCCGGGCTAGCGGGGGGGTTTGAGACCCAGTACTTC.

This clone occurred once. This sequence joins TRBV7-3 and TRBJ1-1; 10 bases are a match to TRBD1. Germline-derived CDR1 and CDR2 are SGHTA and FQGTGA. This CDR3 spans 14 amino acids. Trimming removed 5 bases from V and 3 bases from J; junction bases left unmatched: 3. The CDR3, as DNA: TGTGCCAGCAGCCACGGGACAGGGGACACTGAAGCTTTCTTT. It encodes CASSHGTGDTEAFF. Supplemented by reference TRBV7-3 and TRBJ1-1, the full variable domain reads GAGVSQTPSNKVTEKGKYVELRCDPISGHTALYWYRQSLGQGPEFLIYFQGTGAADDSGLPNDRFFAVRPEGSVSTLKIQRTERGDSAVYLCASSHGTGDTEAFFGQGTRLTVV.

The V gene is TRBV28, the J gene TRBJ1-2; D not certain. The CDR3 is 14 amino acids. Trimming cost V 3 bases and J 2 bases, with 10 bases left between them. Per germline, CDR1 MDHEN and CDR2 SYDVKM. The CDR3 is CASSFGPTNYGYTF. In nucleotides, the CDR3 is TGTGCCAGCAGTTTTGGTCCGACAAACTATGGCTACACCTTC.